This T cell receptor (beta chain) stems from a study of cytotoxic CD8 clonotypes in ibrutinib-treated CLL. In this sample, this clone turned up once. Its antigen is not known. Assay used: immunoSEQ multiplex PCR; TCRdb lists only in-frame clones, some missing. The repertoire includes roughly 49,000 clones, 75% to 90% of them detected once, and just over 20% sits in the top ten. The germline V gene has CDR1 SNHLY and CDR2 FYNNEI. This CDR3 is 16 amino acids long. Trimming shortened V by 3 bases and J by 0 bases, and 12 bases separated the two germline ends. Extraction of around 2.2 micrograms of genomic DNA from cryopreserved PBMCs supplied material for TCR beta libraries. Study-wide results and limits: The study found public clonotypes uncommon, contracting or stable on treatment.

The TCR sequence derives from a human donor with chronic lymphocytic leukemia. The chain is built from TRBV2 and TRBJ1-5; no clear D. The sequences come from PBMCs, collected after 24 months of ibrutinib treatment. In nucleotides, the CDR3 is TGTGCCAGCAGTGAGGTGGCCATCTATAGCAATCAGCCCCAGCATTTT. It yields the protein CASSEVAIYSNQPQHF.